A selection of T cell receptor beta chains follows, all from one sample in a study of Ad26.COV2.S vaccination and SARS-CoV-2 variants. Clones were sequenced by immunoSEQ multiplex PCR, and TCRdb holds only the in-frame ones, with some missing. Counted here are around 450,000 clones, about 91% occurring once; the ten biggest clones make up over 2%. Sequencing used peripheral blood, obtained in a trial of Ad26.COV2.S vaccine versus placebo. The source is a person aged 18-65 years who received the Ad26.COV2.S COVID-19 vaccine or a placebo. Both conserved end residues are part of each CDR3. The D gene is left open where the match is weak. Clone size, where shown, is once, few, many, or a class for clones that have expanded.

j_call v_call cdr3_length clone_size d_call cdr3_aa cdr3_nt
TRBJ1-2 TRBV28 13 . . CASRTGYDYGYTF TGTGCCAGCAGAACAGGGTATGACTATGGCTACACCTTC
TRBJ2-7 TRBV5-8 14 few TRBD2 CASSGGRLAEEQYF TGTGCCAGCAGCGGTGGGAGACTAGCGGAAGAGCAGTACTTC
TRBJ1-5 TRBV20-1 10 . . CSGPNQPQHF TGCAGTGGCCCGAATCAGCCCCAGCATTTT
TRBJ2-3 TRBV18 14 . . CASSPISQRDTQYF TGTGCCAGCTCACCGATATCCCAGCGAGATACGCAGTATTTT
TRBJ2-5 TRBV19 15 . TRBD2 CASSIGTSGEETQYF TGTGCCAGTAGTATAGGGACTAGCGGGGAAGAGACCCAGTACTTC
TRBJ1-2 TRBV4-1 14 . . CASSQMGTGYGYTF TGCGCCAGCAGCCAAATGGGAACAGGTTATGGCTACACCTTC
TRBJ1-4 TRBV11-2 16 . . CASSLDPGTASEKLFF TGTGCCAGCAGCTTGGACCCGGGGACCGCAAGTGAAAAACTGTTTTTT
TRBJ1-2 TRBV7-2 13 . . CASSLGQYYGYTF TGTGCCAGCAGCTTGGGGCAGTACTATGGCTACACCTTC
TRBJ2-2 TRBV2 15 . . CASSEAGGNPGELFF TGTGCCAGCAGTGAAGCAGGCGGGAACCCCGGGGAGCTGTTTTTT
TRBJ2-3 TRBV2 11 . TRBD1 CASRDRGPLDF TGTGCCAGCAGAGACAGGGGCCCCTTGGATTTT
TRBJ2-7 TRBV11-2 14 . . CASRPAQTRGEQYF TGTGCCAGCAGACCCGCTCAAACCCGCGGCGAGCAGTACTTC
TRBJ2-7 TRBV29-1 12 . TRBD1 CSVWTGGNEQYF TGCAGCGTCTGGACAGGGGGAAACGAGCAGTACTTC
TRBJ1-6 TRBV2 14 . . CASSGGRNNSPLHF TGTGCCAGCAGTGGTGGGCGGAATAATTCACCCCTCCACTTT
TRBJ1-2 TRBV5-1 13 . . CASSLESNYGYTF TGCGCCAGCAGCTTGGAGTCAAACTATGGCTACACCTTC
TRBJ2-3 TRBV20-1 14 . . CSASRRASTDTQYF TGCAGTGCTAGTAGGCGGGCAAGCACAGATACGCAGTATTTT
TRBJ1-5 TRBV2 15 . . CASREGDYSNQPQHF TGTGCCAGCAGGGAGGGGGACTATAGCAATCAGCCCCAGCATTTT
TRBJ2-1 TRBV10-3 12 . . CAMALRGDEQFF TGTGCCATGGCTCTACGCGGGGATGAGCAGTTCTTC
TRBJ1-2 TRBV4-2 16 . . CASSQDMVREDYGYTF TGTGCCAGCAGCCAAGATATGGTCAGGGAAGACTATGGCTACACCTTC
TRBJ1-5 TRBV12-5 15 . . CASGLGLNSNQPQHF TGTGCTAGTGGTTTGGGACTTAATAGCAATCAGCCCCAGCATTTT
TRBJ2-1 TRBV7-3 17 . TRBD2 CASSLDSGRAFGNEQFF TGTGCCAGCAGTTTGGATAGCGGGAGGGCCTTCGGCAATGAGCAGTTCTTC
TRBJ2-3 TRBV7-2 16 . TRBD1 CASSSRQGASTDTQYF TGTGCCAGCAGCTCTCGACAGGGGGCTAGCACAGATACGCAGTATTTT
TRBJ1-3 TRBV30 14 . . CAWSGGGSGNTIYF TGTGCCTGGAGTGGAGGGGGTTCCGGAAACACCATATATTTT
TRBJ2-5 TRBV5-1 12 . . CASSLDTTHQYF TGCGCCAGCAGCTTGGATACGACCCACCAGTACTTC
TRBJ2-1 TRBV4-2 14 . . CASASGGSYNEQFF TGTGCCAGCGCCTCGGGTGGATCCTACAATGAGCAGTTCTTC
TRBJ1-1 TRBV7-2 13 . . CASSFAGNTEAFF TGTGCCAGCAGCTTTGCAGGGAACACTGAAGCTTTCTTT
TRBJ2-7 TRBV5-1 16 . TRBD1 CASSPTLGTGGTEQYF TGCGCCAGCAGCCCCACCTTGGGGACAGGGGGCACCGAGCAGTACTTC
TRBJ1-4 TRBV5-1 13 few . CASSFQGGEKLFF TGCGCCAGCAGTTTTCAGGGAGGTGAAAAACTGTTTTTT
TRBJ2-5 TRBV5-1 14 . . CASNTLGIRETQYF TGCGCCAGCAACACCTTGGGGATACGGGAGACCCAGTACTTC
TRBJ2-3 TRBV28 18 . TRBD2 CASSLGLAGGRVTDTQYF TGTGCCAGCAGTCTAGGACTAGCGGGGGGGCGTGTCACAGATACGCAGTATTTT
TRBJ2-3 TRBV10-3 13 . . CAISESEGDTQYF TGTGCCATCAGTGAGTCTGAGGGAGATACGCAGTATTTT
TRBJ2-1 TRBV5-1 17 . TRBD1 CASSQYRDRGSYNEQFF TGCGCCAGCAGCCAGTACCGGGACAGGGGATCCTACAATGAGCAGTTCTTC
TRBJ1-5 TRBV19 14 . . CASQVGGANQPQHF TGTGCCAGCCAGGTAGGAGGGGCTAATCAGCCCCAGCATTTT
TRBJ1-6 TRBV7-9 16 . . CASSLAYQAYNSPLHF TGTGCCAGCAGCTTAGCTTACCAGGCCTATAATTCACCCCTCCACTTT
TRBJ1-5 TRBV29-1 13 . TRBD1 CSVGQGNNQPQHF TGCAGCGTGGGACAGGGCAACAATCAGCCCCAGCATTTT
TRBJ1-1 TRBV11-1 13 . TRBD1 CASSPTGQAEAFF TGTGCCAGCAGCCCGACAGGGCAAGCTGAAGCTTTCTTT
TRBJ2-3 TRBV6-1 16 . . CASSEVGGAVTDTQYF TGTGCCAGCAGTGAAGTGGGGGGGGCAGTAACAGATACGCAGTATTTT
TRBJ1-1 TRBV4-3 11 . . CASSGHTEAFF TGCGCCAGCTCGGGACACACAGAAGCTTTCTTT